This paragraph reports one T cell receptor (beta chain). Measured with immunoSEQ multiplex PCR; TCRdb has only the in-frame clones, and not every one. The sample records approximately 21,000 clones, more than 65% being singletons. The entry originates in a study of somatic mutations in cytotoxic T cells in rheumatoid arthritis. The TCR sequence derives from an adult with rheumatoid arthritis. Sequencing was done on a sample of CD8+ T cells sorted from blood.

CDR3: CASSWTEFDGYTF. CDR3 bases: TGTGCCAGCAGCTGGACTGAATTCGATGGCTACACCTTC. This chain uses TRBV5-6 with TRBJ1-2; no clear D. With 3 bases removed from V and 6 bases from J, the gap between germline ends came to 12 bases. CDR3 length equals 13 residues. The V gene's germline CDR1 is SGHDT and CDR2 YYEEEE.